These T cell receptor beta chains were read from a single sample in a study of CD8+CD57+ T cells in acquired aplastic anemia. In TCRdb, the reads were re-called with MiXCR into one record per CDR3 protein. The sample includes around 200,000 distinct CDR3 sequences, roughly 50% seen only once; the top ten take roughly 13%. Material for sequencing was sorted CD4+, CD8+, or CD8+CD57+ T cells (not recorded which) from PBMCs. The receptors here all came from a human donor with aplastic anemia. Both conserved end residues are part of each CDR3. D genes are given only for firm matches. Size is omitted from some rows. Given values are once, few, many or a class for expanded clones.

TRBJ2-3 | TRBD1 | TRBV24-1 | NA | CATSEGPGQGVEDTQYF | TGTGCCACCAGTGAAGGTCCGGGACAGGGTGTTGAAGATACGCAGTATTTT
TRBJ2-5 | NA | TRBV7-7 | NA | CASSSGWGETQYF | TGTGCTAGCAGCTCTGGGTGGGGGGAGACCCAGTACTTC
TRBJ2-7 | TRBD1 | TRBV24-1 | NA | CATSDSSRDRGGYEQYF | TGTGCCACCAGTGATTCCTCCCGAGACAGGGGGGGGTACGAGCAGTACTTC
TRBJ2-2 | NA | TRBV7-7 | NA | CASSPSNPGELFF | TGTGCTAGCAGCCCGAGTAACCCCGGGGAGCTGTTTTTT
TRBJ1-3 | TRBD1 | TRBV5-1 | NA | CASSPDRQGPGNTIYF | TGCGCCAGCAGCCCGGATAGACAGGGTCCCGGAAACACCATATATTTT
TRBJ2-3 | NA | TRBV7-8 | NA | CASSGGAYTDTQYF | TGTGCCAGCAGCGGGGGGGCCTACACAGATACGCAGTATTTT
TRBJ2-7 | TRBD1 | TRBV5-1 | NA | CASAGQVNGEQYF | TGCGCCAGCGCTGGACAGGTGAATGGCGAGCAGTACTTC
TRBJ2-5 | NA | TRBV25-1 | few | CASSEWGGPETQYF | TGTGCCAGCAGTGAATGGGGAGGTCCGGAGACCCAGTACTTC
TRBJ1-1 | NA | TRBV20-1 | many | CSAGPVNTEAFF | TGCAGTGCTGGACCGGTGAACACTGAAGCTTTCTTT
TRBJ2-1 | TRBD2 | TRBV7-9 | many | CASSPPSGGVNEQFF | TGTGCCAGCAGCCCACCTAGCGGGGGGGTGAATGAGCAGTTCTTC
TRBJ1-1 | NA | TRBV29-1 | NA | CSVEAQKAQAFF | TGCAGCGTTGAAGCCCAGAAGGCTCAAGCTTTCTTT
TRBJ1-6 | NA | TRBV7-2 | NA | CASSLAGNPPHHF | TGTGCCAGCAGCTTAGCAGGGAATCCACCCCACCACTTT
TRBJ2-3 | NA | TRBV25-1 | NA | CASSQSGSLSTDTQYF | TGTGCCAGCAGCCAAAGCGGTTCCTTGAGCACAGATACGCAGTATTTT
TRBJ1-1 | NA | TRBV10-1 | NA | CASRENISGTEAFF | TGCGCCAGCAGGGAAAACATCTCTGGGACTGAAGCTTTCTTT
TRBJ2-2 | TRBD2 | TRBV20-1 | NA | CSARDLLAGGDTGELFF | TGCAGTGCTAGAGATCTACTAGCGGGGGGGGACACCGGGGAGCTGTTTTTT
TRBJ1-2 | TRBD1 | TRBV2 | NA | CASTLGQGRGYTF | TGTGCCAGCACCTTAGGACAGGGACGAGGCTACACCTTC
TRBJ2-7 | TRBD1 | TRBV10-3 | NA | CAIIPDRGLIYEQYF | TGTGCCATCATTCCGGACAGGGGCTTGATCTACGAGCAGTACTTC
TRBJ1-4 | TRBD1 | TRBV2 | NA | CASAGTGSEKLFF | TGTGCCAGCGCCGGGACAGGGTCCGAAAAACTGTTTTTT
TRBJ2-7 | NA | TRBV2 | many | CASTGLSYEQYF | TGTGCCAGCACAGGGCTCTCCTACGAGCAGTACTTC
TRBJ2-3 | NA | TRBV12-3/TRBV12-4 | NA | CASSDRLGIDTQHF | TGTGCCAGCAGTGACAGACTAGGGATAGATACGCAACATTTT
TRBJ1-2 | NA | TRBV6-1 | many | CASKSGLDYGYTF | TGTGCCAGCAAGTCGGGGCTGGACTATGGCTACACCTTC
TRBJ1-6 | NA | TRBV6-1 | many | CASYLQGGTPLHF | TGTGCCAGTTACTTACAGGGAGGGACACCCCTCCACTTT
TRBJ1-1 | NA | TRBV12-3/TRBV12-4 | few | CASSLAGQGSFSNTEAFF | TGTGCCAGCAGTTTAGCAGGGCAGGGATCCTTCTCGAACACTGAAGCTTTCTTT
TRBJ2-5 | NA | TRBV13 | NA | CASSLRYRAKETQYF | TGTGCCAGCAGCTTAAGGTACAGGGCAAAAGAGACCCAGTACTTC
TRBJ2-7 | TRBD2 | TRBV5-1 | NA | CASSLRAGEGEQYF | TGCGCCAGCAGCTTGAGAGCGGGAGAGGGGGAGCAGTACTTC
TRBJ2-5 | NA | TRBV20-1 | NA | CSARIQDTQYF | TGCAGTGCTAGGATACAAGATACCCAGTACTTC
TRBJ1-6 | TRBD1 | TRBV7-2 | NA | CASSRWTGYSPLHF | TGTGCCAGCAGCCGTTGGACAGGTTACTCACCCCTCCACTTT
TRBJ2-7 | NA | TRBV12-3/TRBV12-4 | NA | CASSLAPTDVGYEQYF | TGTGCCAGCAGTTTAGCCCCGACGGACGTGGGCTACGAGCAGTACTTC
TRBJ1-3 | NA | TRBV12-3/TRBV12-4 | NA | CASRATVSGNTIYF | TGTGCCAGCAGGGCGACAGTCTCTGGAAACACCATATATTTT
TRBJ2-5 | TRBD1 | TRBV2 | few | CASGVDRGETQYF | TGTGCCAGCGGGGTGGACAGGGGAGAGACCCAGTACTTC
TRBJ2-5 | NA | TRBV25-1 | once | CATAQSSRETQYF | TGTGCGACAGCGCAGTCTTCACGGGAGACCCAGTACTTC
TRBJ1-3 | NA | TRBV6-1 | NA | CASRASDSGPGNTIYF | TGTGCCAGCAGGGCATCGGACAGCGGCCCGGGAAACACCATATATTTT
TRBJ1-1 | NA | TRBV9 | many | CASSVDRLNTEAFF | TGTGCCAGCAGCGTAGACAGACTGAACACTGAAGCTTTCTTT
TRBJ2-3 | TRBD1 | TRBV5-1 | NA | CASNQGDTDTQYF | TGCGCCAGCAATCAGGGGGACACAGATACGCAGTATTTT
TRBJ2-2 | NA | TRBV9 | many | CASSVAPGEGTGELFF | TGTGCCAGCAGCGTAGCTCCAGGGGAGGGCACCGGGGAGCTGTTTTTT
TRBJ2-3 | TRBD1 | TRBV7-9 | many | CASRKTGSTDTQYF | TGTGCCAGCCGCAAGACAGGGAGCACAGATACGCAGTATTTT
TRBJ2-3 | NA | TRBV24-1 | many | CATSAQSTDTQYF | TGTGCCACCAGTGCACAGAGCACAGATACGCAGTATTTT
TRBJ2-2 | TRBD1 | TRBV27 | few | CASTQDRGNTGELFF | TGTGCCAGCACCCAGGACAGGGGGAACACCGGGGAGCTGTTTTTT
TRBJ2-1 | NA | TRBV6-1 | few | CASSEHSGAGHNEQFF | TGTGCCAGCAGCGAACACTCGGGGGCAGGACACAATGAGCAGTTCTTC
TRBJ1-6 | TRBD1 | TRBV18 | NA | CASSPYADRGQSPLHF | TGTGCCAGCTCACCCTACGCGGACAGGGGGCAATCACCCCTCCACTTT
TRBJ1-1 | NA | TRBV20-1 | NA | CSARANYQGSWGKNTEAFF | TGCAGTGCTAGAGCTAATTATCAGGGAAGCTGGGGCAAGAACACTGAAGCTTTCTTT
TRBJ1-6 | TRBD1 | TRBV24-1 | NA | CAPEDRERSPLHF | TGTGCCCCAGAGGACAGGGAACGTTCACCCCTCCACTTT
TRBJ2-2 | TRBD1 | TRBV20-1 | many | CSAQGAARNGELFF | TGCAGTGCGCAGGGGGCAGCGAGAAACGGGGAGCTGTTTTTT
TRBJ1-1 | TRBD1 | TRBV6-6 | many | CASSYRRDRPMNTEAFF | TGTGCCAGCAGTTACCGCCGGGACAGACCGATGAACACTGAAGCTTTCTTT
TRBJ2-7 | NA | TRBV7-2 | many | CASSSQGRQYF | TGTGCCAGCAGCTCGCAGGGACGGCAGTACTTC
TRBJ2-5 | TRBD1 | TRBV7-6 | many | CASSFRETGLQETQYF | TGTGCCAGCAGCTTCAGAGAGACAGGGCTGCAAGAGACCCAGTACTTC
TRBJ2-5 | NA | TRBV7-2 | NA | CASSQAELVRETQYF | TGTGCCAGCAGCCAAGCCGAACTAGTTCGAGAGACCCAGTACTTC
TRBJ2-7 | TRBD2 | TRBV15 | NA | CATSRDLPSGTSKQYF | TGTGCCACCAGCAGAGATCTTCCTAGCGGGACCTCCAAGCAGTACTTC
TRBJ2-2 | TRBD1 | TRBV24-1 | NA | CATSDSGQHTEELFF | TGTGCCACCAGTGATTCGGGACAGCACACCGAGGAGCTGTTTTTT
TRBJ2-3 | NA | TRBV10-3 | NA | CAISEEGFGDTQYF | TGTGCCATCAGTGAGGAGGGTTTTGGGGATACGCAGTATTTT
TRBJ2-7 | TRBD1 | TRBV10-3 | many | CAISGTGREQYF | TGTGCCATCAGTGGGACAGGGAGAGAGCAGTACTTC
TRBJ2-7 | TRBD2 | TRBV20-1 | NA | CSAPPTSGKGSPYEQYF | TGCAGTGCTCCCCCGACTAGCGGGAAAGGGAGCCCCTACGAGCAGTACTTC
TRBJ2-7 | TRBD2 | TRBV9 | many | CASSFWTSGVSYEQYF | TGTGCCAGCAGTTTTTGGACTAGCGGGGTGTCCTACGAGCAGTACTTC
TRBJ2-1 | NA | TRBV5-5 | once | CASSLAPFNEQFF | TGTGCCAGCTCCCTCGCCCCGTTCAATGAGCAGTTCTTC
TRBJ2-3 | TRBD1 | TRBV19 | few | CASRTGVLTDTQYF | TGTGCCAGTAGGACAGGGGTCCTCACAGATACGCAGTATTTT
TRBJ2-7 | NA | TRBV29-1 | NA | CSVVLSSYEQYF | TGCAGCGTTGTTCTCAGCTCCTACGAGCAGTACTTC
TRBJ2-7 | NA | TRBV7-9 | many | CASSLALIGENYEQYF | TGTGCCAGCAGCTTAGCGCTGATCGGGGAAAACTACGAGCAGTACTTC
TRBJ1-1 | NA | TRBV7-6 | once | CASSLGGDTEASF | TGTGCCAGCAGCTTAGGTGGAGATACTGAAGCTTCCTTT
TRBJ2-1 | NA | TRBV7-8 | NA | CASSPGYEQFF | TGTGCCAGCAGCCCCGGGTATGAGCAGTTCTTC
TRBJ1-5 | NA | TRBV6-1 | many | CASSELSRGFQPQHF | TGTGCCAGCAGTGAATTGTCCCGAGGGTTTCAGCCCCAGCATTTT